A selection of T cell receptor beta chains follows, all from one sample in a study of response to subunit inactivated influenza vaccine. TCRdb reprocessed the RT-PCR reads with MiXCR, giving one entry per CDR3 protein. This table has roughly 160,000 distinct CDR3 sequences, around 11% appearing once. The source was CD8+ T cells sorted from PBMCs, collected 23 to 25 months after vaccination. Source of these receptors: a man aged 45 to 75 who received an inactivated influenza vaccine. The CDR3 runs from the conserved cysteine through the conserved F or W. D genes are given only for firm matches. Size is stated for part of the rows, as once, few or many counts, or as a class when the clone is expanded.

v_call: TRBV9; d_call: .; j_call: TRBJ2-5; clone_size: few; cdr3_nt: TGTGCCAGCAGCGTTGGGCTAGGGTACCAAGAGACCCAGTACTTC; cdr3_aa: CASSVGLGYQETQYF
v_call: TRBV5-1; d_call: .; j_call: TRBJ2-1; clone_size: .; cdr3_nt: TGCGCCAGCAGCTTGGATTGGGGGGACAATGAGCAGTTCTTC; cdr3_aa: CASSLDWGDNEQFF
v_call: TRBV20-1; d_call: TRBD2; j_call: TRBJ2-5; clone_size: few; cdr3_nt: TGCAGTGCTAGAGATCTCGAGGGGCATCAAGCGGGAGCGGGAGAGACCCAGTACTTC; cdr3_aa: CSARDLEGHQAGAGETQYF
v_call: TRBV7-3; d_call: .; j_call: TRBJ2-2; clone_size: .; cdr3_nt: TGTGCCAGCAGCTTAACGGGCAAGGCTCCCGGGGAGCTGTTTTTT; cdr3_aa: CASSLTGKAPGELFF
v_call: TRBV12-3/TRBV12-4; d_call: .; j_call: TRBJ1-3; clone_size: .; cdr3_nt: TGTGCCAGCAGTTTATCTCCCTCTGGAAACACCATATATTTT; cdr3_aa: CASSLSPSGNTIYF
v_call: TRBV7-9; d_call: TRBD2; j_call: TRBJ2-1; clone_size: few; cdr3_nt: TGTGCCAGCACCGGATGGGCGGGAGAGTACAATGAGCAGTTCTTC; cdr3_aa: CASTGWAGEYNEQFF
v_call: TRBV3-1; d_call: .; j_call: TRBJ1-1; clone_size: .; cdr3_nt: TGTGCCAGCAGCCAGATATATACCACGGGCAACACTGAAGTTTTCTTT; cdr3_aa: CASSQIYTTGNTEVFF
v_call: TRBV6-2/TRBV6-3; d_call: .; j_call: TRBJ2-3; clone_size: .; cdr3_nt: TGTGCCAGCAGTTACTTGCGTAGAGATACGCAGTATTTT; cdr3_aa: CASSYLRRDTQYF
v_call: TRBV27; d_call: TRBD1; j_call: TRBJ2-1; clone_size: few; cdr3_nt: TGTGCCAGCAAAACACGATCCGGGACAGGGCAATACAATGAGCAGTTCTTC; cdr3_aa: CASKTRSGTGQYNEQFF
v_call: TRBV6-1; d_call: .; j_call: TRBJ2-1; clone_size: many; cdr3_nt: TGTGCCAGTCGACAGGTCTCCTACAATGAGCAGTTCTTC; cdr3_aa: CASRQVSYNEQFF
v_call: TRBV5-5; d_call: TRBD1; j_call: TRBJ2-7; clone_size: few; cdr3_nt: TGTGCCAGCAGCTTGGAGGGCAGGGGGCTTAACGAGCAGTACTTC; cdr3_aa: CASSLEGRGLNEQYF
v_call: TRBV28; d_call: TRBD1; j_call: TRBJ2-1; clone_size: few; cdr3_nt: TGTGCCAGCATTCTAGACAGGGGCCGTTCCTACAATGAGCAGTTCTTC; cdr3_aa: CASILDRGRSYNEQFF
v_call: TRBV6-6; d_call: .; j_call: TRBJ1-1; clone_size: .; cdr3_nt: TGTGCCAGCAGTTACGGTTTCACTGAAGCTTTCTTT; cdr3_aa: CASSYGFTEAFF
v_call: TRBV28; d_call: .; j_call: TRBJ2-7; clone_size: many; cdr3_nt: TGTTCGGCAGGCTACGAGCAGTACTTC; cdr3_aa: CSAGYEQYF
v_call: TRBV28; d_call: TRBD1; j_call: TRBJ2-7; clone_size: few; cdr3_nt: TGTGCCAGCAGTTCACCGGGACAGAAGTACTCCTACGAGCAGTACTTC; cdr3_aa: CASSSPGQKYSYEQYF
v_call: TRBV20-1; d_call: TRBD2; j_call: TRBJ2-5; clone_size: few; cdr3_nt: TGCAGTGCTAGCCGGACCCAACTAGCGGGGGGGTACCAAGAGACCCAGTACTTC; cdr3_aa: CSASRTQLAGGYQETQYF
v_call: TRBV6-2/TRBV6-3; d_call: .; j_call: TRBJ2-1; clone_size: few; cdr3_nt: TGTGCCAGCAGTTACGGGGGAGTGGAGAATGAGCAGTTCTTC; cdr3_aa: CASSYGGVENEQFF
v_call: TRBV28; d_call: .; j_call: TRBJ1-6; clone_size: .; cdr3_nt: TGTGCCAGCAGTTTACATCATAATTCACCCCTCCACTTT; cdr3_aa: CASSLHHNSPLHF
v_call: TRBV24-1; d_call: .; j_call: TRBJ2-1; clone_size: many; cdr3_nt: TGTGCCACCAGTGATTTGTTAGGGACCCCGTGGTTC; cdr3_aa: CATSDLLGTPWF
v_call: TRBV4-3; d_call: TRBD1; j_call: TRBJ2-2; clone_size: .; cdr3_nt: TGCGCCAGCAGCCAAGAGCGGACAGGGGATACCGGGGAGCTGTTTTTT; cdr3_aa: CASSQERTGDTGELFF
v_call: TRBV4-1; d_call: TRBD2; j_call: TRBJ2-5; clone_size: .; cdr3_nt: TGCGCCAGCAGCCTACGACTAGCGGGGGGCCCGGAGACCCAGTACTTC; cdr3_aa: CASSLRLAGGPETQYF
v_call: TRBV12-3/TRBV12-4; d_call: TRBD2; j_call: TRBJ2-3; clone_size: many; cdr3_nt: TGTGCCAGCAGTTTAGTAGGTCTAGCGGGGGGGGACGGAATCACAGATACGCAGTATTTT; cdr3_aa: CASSLVGLAGGDGITDTQYF
v_call: TRBV6-5; d_call: .; j_call: TRBJ2-1; clone_size: .; cdr3_nt: TGTGCCAGCAGTTACGGTTGGGGCAATGAGCAGTTCTTC; cdr3_aa: CASSYGWGNEQFF
v_call: TRBV7-9; d_call: TRBD2; j_call: TRBJ2-3; clone_size: few; cdr3_nt: TGTGCCAGCAGCTTTAGCGGGGACCCCACAGATACGCAGTATTTT; cdr3_aa: CASSFSGDPTDTQYF
v_call: TRBV7-2; d_call: .; j_call: TRBJ2-7; clone_size: few; cdr3_nt: TGTGCCAGCAGCTTAATTACGGGCGCGCACTACGAGCAGTACTTC; cdr3_aa: CASSLITGAHYEQYF
v_call: TRBV29-1; d_call: .; j_call: TRBJ2-7; clone_size: few; cdr3_nt: TGCAGCGTTGGACAGGCCTACGAGCAGTACTTC; cdr3_aa: CSVGQAYEQYF
v_call: TRBV20-1; d_call: .; j_call: TRBJ1-1; clone_size: medium-sized; cdr3_nt: TGCAGTGCTAGGGGCCAGGGATCTGAAGCTTTCTTT; cdr3_aa: CSARGQGSEAFF
v_call: TRBV11-2; d_call: TRBD2; j_call: TRBJ2-7; clone_size: few; cdr3_nt: TGTGCCAGCAGCTTTATACTAGCGGGAGTGCTCGAGCAGTACTTC; cdr3_aa: CASSFILAGVLEQYF
v_call: TRBV11-2; d_call: TRBD1; j_call: TRBJ2-2; clone_size: many; cdr3_nt: TGTGCCAGCAGCTCTCCAGGGGGAGCGAACACCGGGGAGCTGTTTTTT; cdr3_aa: CASSSPGGANTGELFF